The 4 T cell receptor beta chains below come from one sample, sequenced in a study of tumor and adjacent non-tumor tissue in lung cancer. No cell sorting was done before RNA was extracted from the tissue. The normal lung tissue was taken more than 3 cm from the tumor edge. Three rounds of nested PCR, following a modified ARM-PCR protocol, produced the TCRbeta library. TCRdb re-analysed the multiplex PCR reads in MiXCR, keeping a single row per CDR3 protein. The sample holds about 98,000 distinct CDR3 sequences; around three quarters are singletons and the top ten take under 40%. The sample consisted of distant non-tumor lung tissue. The receptor set was obtained from a man aged 60 to 69 with small cell lung cancer.

This clonotype was seen a single time. The chain couples TRBV6-1 to TRBJ2-3; D not resolved. The V end lost 5 bases, the J end lost 6 bases, and 18 bases lay between the germline ends. Looked up from germline, CDR1 is MNHNS and CDR2 is SASEGT. CDR3 length equals 15 residues. This chain's CDR3 is CASSLSAGLTDTQYF. The DNA of the CDR3 is TGTGCCAGCAGTCTCAGCGCCGGGCTTACTGATACGCAGTATTTT.

The V and J genes are TRBV20-1 and TRBJ1-4; D call uncertain. CDR3 length equals 13 residues. The germline gives CDR1 DFQATT, CDR2 SNEGSKA (reference sequence). V lost 3 bases to trimming and J lost 8 bases, with 13 bases between them. Written as DNA, the CDR3 is TGCAGTGCTAGGGAGGGCGCGGGGGAAAAACTGTTTTTT. This gives the protein CSAREGAGEKLFF.

In regard to this clonotype: The CDR3 does not close with the conserved phenylalanine or tryptophan, likely indicating a read error. The J gene is TRBJ2-5, the V gene TRBV5-4, with D unclear. Germline CDR1 reads SGHNT; CDR2 reads YYREEE (reference sequence). CDR3 length: 14 residues. CDR3 in DNA: TGTGCGAGCAGCCCCGTTTGGAACGTCGAGACCCAGTACCTC. This encodes CASSPVWNVETQYL.

About this clonotype: With a much larger clone just one base away, this may be a read error. The chain joins TRBV20-1 to TRBJ2-3, with TRBD2 matching 7 bases. Germline V lookup: CDR1 DFQATT, CDR2 SNEGSKA (reference sequence). The CDR3 has 16 amino acids. Here the CDR3 DNA reads TGCAGTACTAGAGGGGCTGGCGGGAGAGGGTCAGATACGCAGTATTTT. Protein product: CSTRGAGGRGSDTQYF.